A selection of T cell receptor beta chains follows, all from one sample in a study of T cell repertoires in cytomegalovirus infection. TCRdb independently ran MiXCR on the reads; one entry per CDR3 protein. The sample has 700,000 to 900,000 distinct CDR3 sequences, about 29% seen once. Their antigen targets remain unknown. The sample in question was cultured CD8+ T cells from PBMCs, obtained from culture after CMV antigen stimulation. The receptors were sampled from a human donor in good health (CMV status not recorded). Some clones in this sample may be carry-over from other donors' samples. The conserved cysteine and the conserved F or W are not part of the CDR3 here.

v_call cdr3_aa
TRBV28 ASSLVRLIGRRDQETQY
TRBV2 ASSVILLAMNTEAF
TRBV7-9 ASSLAVFDRDTEAF
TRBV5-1 ASSLGGQQF
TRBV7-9 ASSLAGKEQF
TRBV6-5 ASSSGVQYNSPLH
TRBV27 ASSLKGRAWDGYT
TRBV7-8 ASSLEGDWGGGKAF
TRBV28 ASSFTGISEAF
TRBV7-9 ASSSTPEGNYGYT
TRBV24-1 ATRHNTEAF
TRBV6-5 ASSYSTLWTSGGVNEQF
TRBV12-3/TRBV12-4 ATRGPYGYT
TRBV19 ASSPSGENTQY
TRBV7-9 ASSPDSSFSYEQY
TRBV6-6 ASSYPGYGELF
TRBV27 ASKTGGNDGYT